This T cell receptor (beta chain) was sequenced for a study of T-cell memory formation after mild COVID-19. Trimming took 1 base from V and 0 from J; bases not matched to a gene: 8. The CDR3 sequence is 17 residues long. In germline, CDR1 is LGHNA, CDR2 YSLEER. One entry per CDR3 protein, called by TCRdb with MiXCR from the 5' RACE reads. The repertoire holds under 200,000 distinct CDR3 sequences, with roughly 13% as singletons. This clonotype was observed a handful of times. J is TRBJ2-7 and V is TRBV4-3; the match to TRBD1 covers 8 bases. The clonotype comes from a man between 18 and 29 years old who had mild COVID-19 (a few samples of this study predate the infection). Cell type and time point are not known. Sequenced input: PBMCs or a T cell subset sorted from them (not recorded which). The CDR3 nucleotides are TGCGCCAGCAGCCAAGTTCTCGGACAGGGTTACTCCTACGAGCAGTACTTC. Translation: CASSQVLGQGYSYEQYF.